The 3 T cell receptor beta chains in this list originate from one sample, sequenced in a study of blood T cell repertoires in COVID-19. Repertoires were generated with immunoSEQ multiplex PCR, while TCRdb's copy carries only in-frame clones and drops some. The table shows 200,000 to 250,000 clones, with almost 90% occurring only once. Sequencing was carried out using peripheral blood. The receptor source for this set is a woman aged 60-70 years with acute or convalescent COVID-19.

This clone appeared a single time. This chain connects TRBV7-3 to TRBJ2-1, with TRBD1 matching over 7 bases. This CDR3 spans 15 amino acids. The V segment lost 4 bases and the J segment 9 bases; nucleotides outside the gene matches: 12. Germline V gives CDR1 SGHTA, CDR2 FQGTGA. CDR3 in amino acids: CASSSNTDRASEQFF. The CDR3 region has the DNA TGTGCCAGCAGCTCGAATACCGACAGGGCTAGTGAGCAGTTCTTC.

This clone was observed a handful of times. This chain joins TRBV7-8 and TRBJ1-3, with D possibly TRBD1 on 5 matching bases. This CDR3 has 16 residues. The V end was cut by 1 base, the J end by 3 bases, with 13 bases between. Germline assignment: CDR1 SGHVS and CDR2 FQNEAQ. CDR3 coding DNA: TGTGCCAGCAGCTTAGTAGGGACTCCGAGTGGAAACACCATATATTTT. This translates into CASSLVGTPSGNTIYF.

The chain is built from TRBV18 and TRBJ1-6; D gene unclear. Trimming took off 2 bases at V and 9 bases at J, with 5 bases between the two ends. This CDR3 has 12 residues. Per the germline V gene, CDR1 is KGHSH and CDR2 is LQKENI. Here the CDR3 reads CASSPIGSPLHF. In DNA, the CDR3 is TGTGCCAGCTCACCAATCGGTTCACCCCTCCACTTT. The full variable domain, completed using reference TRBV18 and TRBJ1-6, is NAGVMQNPRHLVRRRGQEARLRCSPMKGHSHVYWYRQLPEEGLKFMVYLQKENIIDESGMPKERFSAEFPKEGPSILRIQQVVRGDSAAYFCASSPIGSPLHFGNGTRLTVT.